This T cell receptor beta chain was documented in a study of technical replicates of blood from a few donors. Germline V CDR1 and CDR2: WNHNN, SYGVQD (reference sequence). V was trimmed by 3 bases and J by 4 bases, leaving 12 bases between them. The CDR3 is 14 residues long. Sequencing used immunoSEQ multiplex PCR; TCRdb keeps in-frame clones, though not all of them. The sample gives fewer than 9,500 clones, roughly 89% of which show up once; 7.5% to 9.5% is in the top ten. The table lists this clone with a count of one. The chain uses TRBV10-1 and TRBJ1-1; a weak D match, TRBD1 (5 bases). Sequencing was carried out using PBMCs. This TCR came from a human donor in good health. The CDR3 here is CASSDPTGGTEAFF. The DNA of the CDR3 is TGCGCCAGCAGTGACCCGACGGGGGGCACTGAAGCTTTCTTT.